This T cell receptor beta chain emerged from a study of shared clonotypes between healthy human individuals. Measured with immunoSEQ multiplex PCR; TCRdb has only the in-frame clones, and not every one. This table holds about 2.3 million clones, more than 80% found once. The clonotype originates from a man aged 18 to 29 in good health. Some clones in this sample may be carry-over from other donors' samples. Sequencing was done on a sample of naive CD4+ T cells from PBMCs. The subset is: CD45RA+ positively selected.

CDR3 DNA sequence: TGTGCCAGTAGTTTAACGTCAGGCGGGAACTATGGCTACACCTTC. Residues: CASSLTSGGNYGYTF. The chain carries TRBV19 and TRBJ1-2; D gene uncertain. Germline assignment: CDR1 LNHDA and CDR2 SQIVND (reference sequence). This CDR3 is built from 15 residues. The germline V and J ends were trimmed by 5 bases and 2 bases, with 15 bases remaining between them.